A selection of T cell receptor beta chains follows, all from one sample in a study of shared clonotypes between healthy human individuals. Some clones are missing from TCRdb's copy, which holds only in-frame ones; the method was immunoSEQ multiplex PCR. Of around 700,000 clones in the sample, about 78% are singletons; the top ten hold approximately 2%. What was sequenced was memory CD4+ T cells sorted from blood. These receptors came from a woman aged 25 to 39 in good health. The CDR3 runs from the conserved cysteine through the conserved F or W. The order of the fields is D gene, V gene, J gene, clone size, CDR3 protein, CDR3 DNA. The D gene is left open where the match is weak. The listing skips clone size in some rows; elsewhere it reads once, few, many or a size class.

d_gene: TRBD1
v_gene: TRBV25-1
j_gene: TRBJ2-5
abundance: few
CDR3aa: CASSPPEGARETQYF
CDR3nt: TGTGCCAGCAGTCCTCCAGAGGGGGCTCGGGAGACCCAGTACTTC

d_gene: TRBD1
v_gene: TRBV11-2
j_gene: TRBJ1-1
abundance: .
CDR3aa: CASSFYRGGNTEAFF
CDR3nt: TGTGCCAGCAGCTTTTACAGGGGCGGGAACACTGAAGCTTTCTTT

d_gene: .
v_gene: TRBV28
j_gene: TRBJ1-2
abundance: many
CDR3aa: CASSPGGHYGYTF
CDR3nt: TGTGCCAGCAGCCCGGGTGGCCATTATGGCTACACCTTC

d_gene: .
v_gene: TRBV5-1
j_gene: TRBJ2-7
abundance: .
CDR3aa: CASSFGQSGEQYF
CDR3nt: TGCGCCAGCAGCTTTGGTCAAAGCGGCGAGCAGTACTTC

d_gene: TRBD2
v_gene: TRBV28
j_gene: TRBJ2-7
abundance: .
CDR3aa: CASGTRISYEQYF
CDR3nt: TGTGCCAGCGGGACTAGGATATCCTACGAGCAGTACTTC

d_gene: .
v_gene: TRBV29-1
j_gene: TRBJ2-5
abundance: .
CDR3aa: CSVGVQETQYF
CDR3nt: TGCAGCGTTGGGGTCCAAGAGACCCAGTACTTC

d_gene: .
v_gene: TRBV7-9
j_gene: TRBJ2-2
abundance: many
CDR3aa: CASSRNLGARELFF
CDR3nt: TGTGCCAGCAGTAGAAACCTCGGGGCCCGGGAGCTGTTTTTT

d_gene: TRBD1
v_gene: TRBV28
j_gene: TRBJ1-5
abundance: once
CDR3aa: CASSFSGGNNQPQHF
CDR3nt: TGTGCCAGCAGTTTTTCAGGGGGCAACAATCAGCCCCAGCATTTT

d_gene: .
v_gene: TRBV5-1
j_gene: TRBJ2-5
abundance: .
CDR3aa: CASSSRTSEQETQYF
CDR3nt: TGCGCCAGCAGCTCCCGGACTTCGGAACAAGAGACCCAGTACTTC

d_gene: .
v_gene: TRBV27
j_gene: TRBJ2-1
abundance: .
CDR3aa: CASSYPYVFTGYNEQFF
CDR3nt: TGTGCCAGCAGTTACCCCTATGTATTCACGGGGTACAATGAGCAGTTCTTC